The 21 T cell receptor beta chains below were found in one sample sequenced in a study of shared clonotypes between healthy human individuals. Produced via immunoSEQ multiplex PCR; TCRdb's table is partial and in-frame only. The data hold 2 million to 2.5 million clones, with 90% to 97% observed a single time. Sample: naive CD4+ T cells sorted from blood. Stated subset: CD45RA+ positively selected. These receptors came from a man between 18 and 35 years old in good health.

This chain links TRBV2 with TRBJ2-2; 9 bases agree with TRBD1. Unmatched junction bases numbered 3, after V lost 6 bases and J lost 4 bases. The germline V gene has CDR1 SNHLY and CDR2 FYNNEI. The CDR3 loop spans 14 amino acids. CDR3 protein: CASREDRGTGELFF. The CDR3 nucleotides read TGTGCCAGCAGGGAGGACAGGGGCACCGGGGAGCTGTTTTTT.

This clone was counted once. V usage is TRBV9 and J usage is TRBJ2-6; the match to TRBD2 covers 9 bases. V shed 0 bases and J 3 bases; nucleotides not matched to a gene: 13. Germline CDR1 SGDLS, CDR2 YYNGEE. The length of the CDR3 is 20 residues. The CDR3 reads CASSVDHRGSGSNGANVLTF. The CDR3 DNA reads TGTGCCAGCAGCGTAGATCATCGAGGTAGCGGGAGCAATGGGGCCAACGTCCTGACTTTC.

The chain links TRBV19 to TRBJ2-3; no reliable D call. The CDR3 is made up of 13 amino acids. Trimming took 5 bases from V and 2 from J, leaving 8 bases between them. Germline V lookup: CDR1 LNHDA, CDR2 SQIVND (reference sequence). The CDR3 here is CASSAGITDTQYF. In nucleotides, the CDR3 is TGTGCCAGTAGTGCCGGAATCACAGATACGCAGTATTTT.

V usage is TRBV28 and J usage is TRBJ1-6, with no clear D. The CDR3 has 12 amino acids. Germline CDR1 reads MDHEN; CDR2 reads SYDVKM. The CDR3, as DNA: TGTGCTCATCAGAGCTTGAATTCACCCCTCCACTTT. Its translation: CAHQSLNSPLHF.

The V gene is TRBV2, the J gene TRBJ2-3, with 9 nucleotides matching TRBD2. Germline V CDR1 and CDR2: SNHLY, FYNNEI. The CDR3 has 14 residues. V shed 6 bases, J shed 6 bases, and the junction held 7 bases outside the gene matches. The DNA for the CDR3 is TGTGCCAGCAGGCCGGGACTAGCTGATGATACGCAGTATTTT. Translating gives CASRPGLADDTQYF.

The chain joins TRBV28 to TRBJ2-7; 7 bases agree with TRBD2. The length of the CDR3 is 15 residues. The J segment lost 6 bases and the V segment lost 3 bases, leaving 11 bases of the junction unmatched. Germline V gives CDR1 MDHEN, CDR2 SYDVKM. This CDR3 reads CASSLAGAGEGEQYF. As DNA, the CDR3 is TGTGCCAGCAGTTTGGCCGGGGCCGGGGAGGGCGAGCAGTACTTC. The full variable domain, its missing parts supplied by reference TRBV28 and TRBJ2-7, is DVKVTQSSRYLVKRTGEKVFLECVQDMDHENMFWYRQDPGLGLRLIYFSYDVKMKEKGDIPEGYSVSREKKERFSLILESASTNQTSMYLCASSLAGAGEGEQYFGPGTRLTVT.

CDR3 bases: TGTGCCAGCAGCCAAGATGGTACTAATGAAAAACTGTTTTTT. Translation gives CASSQDGTNEKLFF. The chain carries TRBV4-2 and TRBJ1-4; D unresolved. Germline-derived CDR1 and CDR2 are LGHNA and YNFKEQ. This CDR3 spans 14 amino acids. V lost 0 bases, J lost 2 bases, and 4 bases lay in between.

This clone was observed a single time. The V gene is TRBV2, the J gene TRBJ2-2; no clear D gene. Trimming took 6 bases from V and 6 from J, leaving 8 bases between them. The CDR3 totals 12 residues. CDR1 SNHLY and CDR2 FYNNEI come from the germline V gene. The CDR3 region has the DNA TGTGCCAGCAGGATGTCTCCCGGGGAGCTGTTTTTT. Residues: CASRMSPGELFF. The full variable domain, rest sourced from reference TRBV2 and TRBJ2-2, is EPEVTQTPSHQVTQMGQEVILRCVPISNHLYFYWYRQILGQKVEFLVSFYNNEISEKSEIFDDQFSVERPDGSNFTLKIRSTKLEDSAMYFCASRMSPGELFFGEGSRLTVL.

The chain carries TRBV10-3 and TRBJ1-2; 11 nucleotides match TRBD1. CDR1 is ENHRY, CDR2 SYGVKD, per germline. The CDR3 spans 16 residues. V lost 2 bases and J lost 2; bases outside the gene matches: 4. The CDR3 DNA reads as TGTGCCATCAGTGAGCCTCGGGACAGGGGGAACTATGGCTACACCTTC. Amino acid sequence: CAISEPRDRGNYGYTF.

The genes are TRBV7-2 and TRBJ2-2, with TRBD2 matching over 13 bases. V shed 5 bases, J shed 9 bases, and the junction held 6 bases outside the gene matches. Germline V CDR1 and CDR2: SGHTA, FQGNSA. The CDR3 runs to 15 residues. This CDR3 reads CASSAGTSGVRELFF. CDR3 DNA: TGTGCCAGCAGCGCGGGGACTAGCGGGGTGAGGGAGCTGTTTTTT.

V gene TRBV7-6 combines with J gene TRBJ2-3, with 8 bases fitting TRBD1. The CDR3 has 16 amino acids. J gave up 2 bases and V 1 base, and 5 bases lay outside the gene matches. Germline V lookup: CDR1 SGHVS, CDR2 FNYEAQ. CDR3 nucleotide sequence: TGTGCCAGCAGCTTAGACGCAGGGGGCAACACAGATACGCAGTATTTT. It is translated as CASSLDAGGNTDTQYF.

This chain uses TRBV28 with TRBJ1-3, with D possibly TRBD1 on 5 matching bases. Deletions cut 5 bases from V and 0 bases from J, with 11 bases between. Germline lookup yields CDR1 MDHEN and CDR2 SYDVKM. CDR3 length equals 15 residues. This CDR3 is CASSVQEFSGNTIYF. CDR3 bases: TGTGCCAGCAGTGTACAGGAATTCTCTGGAAACACCATATATTTT.

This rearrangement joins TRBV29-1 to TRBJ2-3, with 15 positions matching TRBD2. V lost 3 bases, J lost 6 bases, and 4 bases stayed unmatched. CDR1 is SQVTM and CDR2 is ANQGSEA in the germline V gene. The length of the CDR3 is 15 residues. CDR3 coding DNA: TGCAGCGTTGACCGGACTAGCGGGAGGGCCGATACGCAGTATTTT. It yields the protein CSVDRTSGRADTQYF.

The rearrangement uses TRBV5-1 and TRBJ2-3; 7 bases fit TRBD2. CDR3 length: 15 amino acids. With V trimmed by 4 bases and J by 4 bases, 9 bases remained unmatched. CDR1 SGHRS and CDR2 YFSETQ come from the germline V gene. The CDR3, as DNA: TGCGCCAGCAGCGACCCCCGGGGAGGGGCAGATACGCAGTATTTT. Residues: CASSDPRGGADTQYF.

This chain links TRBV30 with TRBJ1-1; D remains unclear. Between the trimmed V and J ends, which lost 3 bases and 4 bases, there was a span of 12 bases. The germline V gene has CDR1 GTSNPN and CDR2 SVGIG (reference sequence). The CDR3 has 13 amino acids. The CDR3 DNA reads TGTGCCTGGAGGTTATCGGGAGCCACTGAAGCTTTCTTT. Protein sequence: CAWRLSGATEAFF. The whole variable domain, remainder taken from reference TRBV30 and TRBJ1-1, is SQTIHQWPATLVQPVGSPLSLECTVEGTSNPNLYWYRQAAGRGLQLLFYSVGIGQISSEVPQNLSASRPQDRQFILSSKKLLLSDSGFYLCAWRLSGATEAFFGQGTRLTVV.

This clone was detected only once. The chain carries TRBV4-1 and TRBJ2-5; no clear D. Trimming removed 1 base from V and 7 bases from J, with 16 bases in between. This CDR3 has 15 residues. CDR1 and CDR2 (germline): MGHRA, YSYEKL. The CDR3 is CASSQVPPPSGTQYF. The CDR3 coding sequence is TGCGCCAGCAGCCAAGTGCCCCCACCGTCGGGGACCCAGTACTTC.

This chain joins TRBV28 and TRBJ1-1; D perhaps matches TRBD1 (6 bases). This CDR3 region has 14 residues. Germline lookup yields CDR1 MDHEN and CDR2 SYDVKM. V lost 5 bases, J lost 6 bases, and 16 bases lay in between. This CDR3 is CASSPHGGTSEAFF. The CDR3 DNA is TGTGCCAGCAGTCCTCACGGGGGCACTTCTGAAGCTTTCTTT.

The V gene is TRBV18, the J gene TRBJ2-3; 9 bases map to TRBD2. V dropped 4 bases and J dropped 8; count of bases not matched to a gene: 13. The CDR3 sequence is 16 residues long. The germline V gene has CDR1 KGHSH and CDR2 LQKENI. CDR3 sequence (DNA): TGTGCCAGCTCACAATTAGCGACTAGCGGTCCCGGTACGCAGTATTTT. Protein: CASSQLATSGPGTQYF.

The CDR3 loop reads CASREQSNYGYTF. Written as DNA, the CDR3 is TGTGCCAGTAGGGAGCAAAGCAACTATGGCTACACCTTC. V and J are TRBV19 and TRBJ1-2; D is undetermined. This CDR3 is 13 amino acids long. Deletions cut 6 bases from V and 2 bases from J, with 10 bases between. Germline V gives CDR1 LNHDA, CDR2 SQIVND (reference sequence).

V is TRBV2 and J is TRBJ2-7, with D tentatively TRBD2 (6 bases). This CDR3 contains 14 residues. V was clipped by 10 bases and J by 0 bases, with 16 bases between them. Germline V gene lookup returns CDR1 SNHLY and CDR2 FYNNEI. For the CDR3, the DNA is TGTGCCACCGGGACTCAACTTAGCTCCTACGAGCAGTACTTC. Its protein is CATGTQLSSYEQYF.

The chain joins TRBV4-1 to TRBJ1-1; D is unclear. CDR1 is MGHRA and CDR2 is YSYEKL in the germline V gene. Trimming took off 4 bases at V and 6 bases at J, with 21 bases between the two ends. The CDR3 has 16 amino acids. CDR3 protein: CASSPILAVSRAEAFF. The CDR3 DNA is TGCGCCAGCAGCCCGATCCTCGCGGTCTCGCGAGCTGAAGCTTTCTTT.